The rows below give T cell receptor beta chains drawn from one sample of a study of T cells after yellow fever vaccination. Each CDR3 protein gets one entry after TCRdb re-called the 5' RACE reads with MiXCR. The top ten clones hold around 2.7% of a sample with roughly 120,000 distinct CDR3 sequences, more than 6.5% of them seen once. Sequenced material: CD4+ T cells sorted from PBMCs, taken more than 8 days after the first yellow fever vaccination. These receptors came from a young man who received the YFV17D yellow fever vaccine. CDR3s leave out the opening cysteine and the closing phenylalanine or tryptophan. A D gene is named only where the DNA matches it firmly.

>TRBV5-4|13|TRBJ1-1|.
ASSFEMGMNTEAF
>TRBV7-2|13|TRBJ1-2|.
ASSPGQTVNYGYT
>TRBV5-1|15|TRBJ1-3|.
ASSLSQVFSSGNTIY
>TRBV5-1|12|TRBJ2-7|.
ASSPPSGAHEQY
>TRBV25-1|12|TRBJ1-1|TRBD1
ASTPADRVTEAF
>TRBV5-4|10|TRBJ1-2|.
ASSLTGHGYT
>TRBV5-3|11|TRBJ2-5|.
ATGTQGGETQY
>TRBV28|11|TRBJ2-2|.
ASTKGWAGELF
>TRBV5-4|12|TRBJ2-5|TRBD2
ASSLIAGDETQY
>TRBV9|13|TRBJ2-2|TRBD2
ASSVGGGNTGELF
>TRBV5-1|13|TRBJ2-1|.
ASSPRDGLYNEQF
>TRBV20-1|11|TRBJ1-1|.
SARDTGSTEAF
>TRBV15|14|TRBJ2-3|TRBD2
ATSRYSSGVPDTQY
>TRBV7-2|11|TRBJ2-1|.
ASSINGRNEQF
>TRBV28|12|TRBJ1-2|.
ASSPPGPQDGYT
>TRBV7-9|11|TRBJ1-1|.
ASSYWEYTEAF
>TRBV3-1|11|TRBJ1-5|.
ASSQGRDQPQH
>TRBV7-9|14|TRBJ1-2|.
ASTSRAWGLNYGYT
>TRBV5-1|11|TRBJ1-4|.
ASSLAAEQQLF
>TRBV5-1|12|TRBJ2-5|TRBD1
ASSSGQGLETQY
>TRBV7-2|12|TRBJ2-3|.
ASSRRAEVDTQY
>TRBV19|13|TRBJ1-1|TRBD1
ATTDRGRLNTEAF
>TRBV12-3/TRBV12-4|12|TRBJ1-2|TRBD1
ASTLTGGTYGYT
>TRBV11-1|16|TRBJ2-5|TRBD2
ASSQASGGAQYQETQY